This T cell receptor beta chain stems from a study of blood T cells in healthy people across ages. This clonotype has only a few counts. Its antigen is still unknown. Study-level results: In the absence of known donor CMV status, changes in expanded clonotypes were possibly confounded.

A second PCR, run for about 7 to 11 cycles, used a sample-barcoded 5' primer plus a J-beta primer mix. Each CDR3 protein gets one entry after TCRdb re-called the 5' RACE reads with MiXCR. This sample carries hundreds of thousands of distinct CDR3 sequences, around 46% of them seen once, and the ten largest clones take approximately 22%. CDR3 length: 14 residues. Germline lookup yields CDR1 MNHEY and CDR2 SMNVEV (reference sequence). Trimming removed 5 bases from V and 5 bases from J, with 14 bases in between. Input material: blood. This TCR was sampled from a woman in her sixties or seventies in good health. The chain links TRBV27 to TRBJ2-3; tentatively, D is TRBD1 or TRBD2 (5 bases each). Here the CDR3 reads CASSRDSAGDTQYF. The CDR3 nucleotides are TGTGCCAGCAGTCGTGACAGTGCGGGAGATACGCAGTATTTT.